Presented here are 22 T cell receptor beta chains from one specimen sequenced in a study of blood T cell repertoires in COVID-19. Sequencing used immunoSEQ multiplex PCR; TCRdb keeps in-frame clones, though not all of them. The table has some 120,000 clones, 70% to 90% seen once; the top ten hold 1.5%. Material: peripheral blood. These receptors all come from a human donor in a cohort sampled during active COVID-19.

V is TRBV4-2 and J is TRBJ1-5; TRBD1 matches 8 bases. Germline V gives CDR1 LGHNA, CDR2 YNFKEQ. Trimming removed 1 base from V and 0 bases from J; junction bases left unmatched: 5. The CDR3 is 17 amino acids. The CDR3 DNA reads TGTGCCAGCAGCCAAGGGACAGGGCCGTATAGCAATCAGCCCCAGCATTTT. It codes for CASSQGTGPYSNQPQHF.

CDR3 coding DNA: TGTGCCAGCAGCGTAGATGAGGGCAGCGAAAAACTGTTTTTT. Its translation is CASSVDEGSEKLFF. The chain is built from TRBV9 and TRBJ1-4; D gene unclear. The CDR3 has 14 amino acids. V dropped 0 bases and J dropped 8 bases, with 11 bases sitting between them. CDR1 and CDR2 (germline): SGDLS, YYNGEE.

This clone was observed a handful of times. The CDR3 DNA reads TGTGCCAGCAGTTTTGGGGGAGGAGAGAATCAGCCCCAGCATTTT. This encodes CASSFGGGENQPQHF. The genes are TRBV6-5 and TRBJ1-5, with D tentatively TRBD1 (5 bases). Trimming removed 4 bases at V and 4 bases at J, with 14 bases between. The CDR3 consists of 15 residues. Germline-derived CDR1 and CDR2 are MNHEY and SVGAGI.

The DNA for the CDR3 is TGCGCCAGCAGCATAGGACAGACGAACACTGAAGCTTTCTTT. Its translation is CASSIGQTNTEAFF. The rearrangement joins TRBV5-1 to TRBJ1-1, with TRBD1 as a possible D gene (6 bases). Trimming removed 4 bases at V and 1 base at J, with 11 bases between. The V gene's germline CDR1 is SGHRS and CDR2 YFSETQ. The CDR3 length is 14 residues.

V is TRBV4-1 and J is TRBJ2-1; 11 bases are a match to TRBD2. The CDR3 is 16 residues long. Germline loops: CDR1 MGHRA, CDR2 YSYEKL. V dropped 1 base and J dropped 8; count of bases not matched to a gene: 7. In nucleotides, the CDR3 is TGCGCCAGCAGCCAAGTGACACTAGCGGGAGTTTATGAGCAGTTCTTC. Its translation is CASSQVTLAGVYEQFF.

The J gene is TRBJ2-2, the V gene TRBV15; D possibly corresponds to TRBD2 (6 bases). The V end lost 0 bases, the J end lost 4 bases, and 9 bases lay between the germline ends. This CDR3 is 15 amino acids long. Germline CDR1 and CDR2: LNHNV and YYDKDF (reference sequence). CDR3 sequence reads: CATSRDRGITGELFF. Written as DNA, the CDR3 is TGTGCCACCAGCAGAGATCGGGGGATCACCGGGGAGCTGTTTTTT.

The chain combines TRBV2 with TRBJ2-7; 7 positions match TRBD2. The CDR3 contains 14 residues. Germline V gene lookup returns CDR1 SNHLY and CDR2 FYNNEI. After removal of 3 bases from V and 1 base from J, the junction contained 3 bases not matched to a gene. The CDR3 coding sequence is TGTGCCAGCAGTGAGCTGGGGGGGTCCTACGAGCAGTACTTC. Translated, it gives CASSELGGSYEQYF.

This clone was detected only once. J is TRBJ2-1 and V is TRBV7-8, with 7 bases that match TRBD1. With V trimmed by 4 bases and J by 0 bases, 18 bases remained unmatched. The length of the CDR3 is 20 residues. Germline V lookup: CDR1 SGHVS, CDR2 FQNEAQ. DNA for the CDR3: TGTGCCAGCAGCTCCTCGACAGGGTCTACCCCCTTCATCTCCTACAATGAGCAGTTCTTC. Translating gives CASSSSTGSTPFISYNEQFF. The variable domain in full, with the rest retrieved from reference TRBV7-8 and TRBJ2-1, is GAGVSQSPRYKVAKRGQDVALRCDPISGHVSLFWYQQALGQGPEFLTYFQNEAQLDKSGLPSDRFFAERPEGSVSTLKIQRTQQEDSAVYLCASSSSTGSTPFISYNEQFFGPGTRLTVL.

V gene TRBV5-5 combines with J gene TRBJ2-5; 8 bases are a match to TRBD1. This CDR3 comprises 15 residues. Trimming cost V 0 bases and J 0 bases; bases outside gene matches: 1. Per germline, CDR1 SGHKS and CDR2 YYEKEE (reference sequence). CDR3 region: CASSLGDRYQETQYF. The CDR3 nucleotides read TGTGCCAGCAGCTTGGGGGACAGGTACCAAGAGACCCAGTACTTC. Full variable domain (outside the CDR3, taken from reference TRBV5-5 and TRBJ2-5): DAGVTQSPTHLIKTRGQQVTLRCSPISGHKSVSWYQQVLGQGPQFIFQYYEKEERGRGNFPDRFSARQFPNYSSELNVNALLLGDSALYLCASSLGDRYQETQYFGPGTRLLVL.

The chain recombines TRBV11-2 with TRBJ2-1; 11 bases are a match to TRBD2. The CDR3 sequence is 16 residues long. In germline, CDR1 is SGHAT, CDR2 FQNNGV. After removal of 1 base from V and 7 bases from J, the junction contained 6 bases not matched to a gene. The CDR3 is CASSLVTSGKMNEQFF. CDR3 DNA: TGTGCCAGCAGCTTAGTGACTAGCGGGAAAATGAATGAGCAGTTCTTC.

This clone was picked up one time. The CDR3 region has the DNA TGTGCCAGCAGCTCCCAGCGGGGCGCGAGCTATGGCTACACCTTC. It is translated as CASSSQRGASYGYTF. The rearrangement joins TRBV5-4 to TRBJ1-2; D may be TRBD1 (5 bases). The V end lost 3 bases, the J end lost 4 bases, and 16 bases lay between the germline ends. This CDR3 comprises 15 residues. Germline CDR1 is SGHNT and CDR2 is YYREEE (reference sequence).

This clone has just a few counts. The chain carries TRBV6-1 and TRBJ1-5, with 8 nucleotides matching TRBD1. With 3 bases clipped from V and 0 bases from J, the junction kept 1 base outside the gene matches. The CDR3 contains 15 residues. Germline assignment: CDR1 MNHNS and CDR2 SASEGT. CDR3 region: CASSEGQVSNQPQHF. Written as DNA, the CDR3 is TGTGCCAGCAGTGAGGGACAGGTTAGCAATCAGCCCCAGCATTTT.

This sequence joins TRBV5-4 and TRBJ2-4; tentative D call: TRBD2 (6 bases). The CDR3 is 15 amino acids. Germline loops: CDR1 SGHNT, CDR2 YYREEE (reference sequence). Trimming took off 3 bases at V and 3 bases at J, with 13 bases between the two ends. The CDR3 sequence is CASSSYRGSKNIQYF. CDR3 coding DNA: TGTGCCAGCAGCTCCTACCGGGGGAGCAAAAACATTCAGTACTTC.

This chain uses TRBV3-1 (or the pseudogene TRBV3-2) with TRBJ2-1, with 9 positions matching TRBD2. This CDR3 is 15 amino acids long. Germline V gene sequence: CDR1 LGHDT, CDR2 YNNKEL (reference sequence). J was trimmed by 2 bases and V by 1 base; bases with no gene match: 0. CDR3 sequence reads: CASSQGLAAYNEQFF. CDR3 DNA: TGTGCCAGCAGCCAAGGACTAGCGGCCTACAATGAGCAGTTCTTC.

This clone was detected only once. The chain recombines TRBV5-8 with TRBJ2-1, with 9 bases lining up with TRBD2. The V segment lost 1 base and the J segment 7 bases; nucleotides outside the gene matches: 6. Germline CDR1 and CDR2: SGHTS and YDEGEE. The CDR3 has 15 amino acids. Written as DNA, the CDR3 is TGTGCCAGCAGCTTGCTGACTAGCGGAGCAAATGAGCAGTTCTTC. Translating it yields CASSLLTSGANEQFF.

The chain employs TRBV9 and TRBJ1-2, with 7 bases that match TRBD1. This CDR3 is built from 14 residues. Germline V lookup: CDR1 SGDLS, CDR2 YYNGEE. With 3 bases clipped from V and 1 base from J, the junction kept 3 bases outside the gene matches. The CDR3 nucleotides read TGTGCCAGCAGCGCGGGACAGATTAACTATGGCTACACCTTC. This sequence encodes CASSAGQINYGYTF. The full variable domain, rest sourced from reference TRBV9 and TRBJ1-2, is DSGVTQTPKHLITATGQRVTLRCSPRSGDLSVYWYQQSLDQGLQFLIQYYNGEERAKGNILERFSAQQFPDLHSELNLSSLELGDSALYFCASSAGQINYGYTFGSGTRLTVV.

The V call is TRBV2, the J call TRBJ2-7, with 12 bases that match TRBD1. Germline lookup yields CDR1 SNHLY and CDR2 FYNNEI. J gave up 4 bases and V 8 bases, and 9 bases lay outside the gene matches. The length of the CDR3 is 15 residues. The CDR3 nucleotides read TGTGCCAGCCGTCGCGGGACAGGGGGCGCGTACGAGCAGTACTTC. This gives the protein CASRRGTGGAYEQYF.

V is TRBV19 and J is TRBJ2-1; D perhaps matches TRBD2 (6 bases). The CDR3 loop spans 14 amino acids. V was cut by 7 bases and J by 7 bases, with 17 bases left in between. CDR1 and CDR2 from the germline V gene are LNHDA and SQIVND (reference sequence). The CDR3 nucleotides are TGTGCCAGTAATCATACCGGGACTCTGAATGAGCAGTTCTTC. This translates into CASNHTGTLNEQFF.

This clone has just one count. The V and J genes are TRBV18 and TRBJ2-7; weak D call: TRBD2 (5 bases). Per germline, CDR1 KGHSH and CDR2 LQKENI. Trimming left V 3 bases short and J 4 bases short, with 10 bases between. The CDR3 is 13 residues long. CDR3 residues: CASSPSREYEQYF. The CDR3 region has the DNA TGTGCCAGCTCACCTAGTAGGGAGTACGAGCAGTACTTC. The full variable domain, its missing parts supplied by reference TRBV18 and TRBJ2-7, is NAGVMQNPRHLVRRRGQEARLRCSPMKGHSHVYWYRQLPEEGLKFMVYLQKENIIDESGMPKERFSAEFPKEGPSILRIQQVVRGDSAAYFCASSPSREYEQYFGPGTRLTVT.

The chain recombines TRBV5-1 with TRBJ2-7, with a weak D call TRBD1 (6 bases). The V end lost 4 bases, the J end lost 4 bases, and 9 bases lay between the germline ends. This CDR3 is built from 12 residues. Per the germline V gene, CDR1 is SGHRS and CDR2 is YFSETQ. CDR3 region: CASSIQGYEQYF. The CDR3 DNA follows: TGCGCCAGCAGCATACAGGGTTACGAGCAGTACTTC.

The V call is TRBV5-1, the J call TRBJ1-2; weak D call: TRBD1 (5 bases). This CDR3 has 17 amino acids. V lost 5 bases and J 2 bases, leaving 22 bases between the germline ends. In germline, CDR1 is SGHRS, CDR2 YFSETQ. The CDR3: CASSFPGRGRINYGYTF. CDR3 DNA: TGCGCCAGCAGTTTCCCCGGGAGGGGCCGCATCAACTATGGCTACACCTTC.

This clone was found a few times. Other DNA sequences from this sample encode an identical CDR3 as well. CDR3 nucleotides: TGTGCCAGCAGCTTACTAGCGGGAGGAACCGGGGAGCTGTTTTTT. It is translated as CASSLLAGGTGELFF. J is TRBJ2-2 and V is TRBV7-9; TRBD2 aligns across 11 bases. Germline loops: CDR1 SEHNR, CDR2 FQNEAQ (reference sequence). The junction had 1 base not matched to a gene; V was cut back by 2 bases and J by 5 bases. CDR3 length: 15 residues.